Listed here are 20 T cell receptor beta chains from one sample, sequenced in a study of shared clonotypes between healthy human individuals. Libraries were prepared by immunoSEQ multiplex PCR; TCRdb keeps only in-frame clonotypes and omits some of them. The sample includes some 1,400,000 clones, roughly 96% seen only once; the top ten take 0.95% to 1.5%. The sequenced material came from naive CD4+ T cells sorted from blood. Documented subset: CD45RA+ positively selected. These receptors originate from a man aged 25-40 years in good health.

This chain links TRBV5-1 with TRBJ2-3; TRBD2 agrees at 7 bases. The CDR3 consists of 16 residues. The V and J ends lost 4 bases and 6 bases, in that order; junction bases with no gene match: 14. Germline V gene sequence: CDR1 SGHRS, CDR2 YFSETQ. The CDR3 spells CASSTAHVVGGDTQYF. The DNA for the CDR3 is TGCGCCAGCAGCACGGCCCACGTCGTGGGAGGGGATACGCAGTATTTT.

The chain links TRBV11-2 to TRBJ2-5, with 7 bases matching TRBD2. The J segment lost 1 base and the V segment lost 3 bases, leaving 5 bases of the junction unmatched. Per the germline V gene, CDR1 is SGHAT and CDR2 is FQNNGV. This CDR3 comprises 15 residues. The CDR3 DNA reads as TGTGCCAGCAGCTTCAGCGGGACCGGCCAAGAGACCCAGTACTTC. It yields the protein CASSFSGTGQETQYF. The whole variable domain, remainder taken from reference TRBV11-2 and TRBJ2-5, is EAGVAQSPRYKIIEKRQSVAFWCNPISGHATLYWYQQILGQGPKLLIQFQNNGVVDDSQLPKDRFSAERLKGVDSTLKIQPAKLEDSAVYLCASSFSGTGQETQYFGPGTRLLVL.

The chain recombines TRBV19 with TRBJ2-1, with 8 bases fitting TRBD2. Germline CDR1 and CDR2: LNHDA and SQIVND (reference sequence). V trimming: 1 base; J trimming: 4 bases; junction bases outside the gene matches: 18. The CDR3 spans 20 residues. CDR3 protein: CASSIGRGLAGEWRYNEQFF. Here the CDR3 DNA reads TGTGCCAGTAGTATAGGCCGCGGACTAGCTGGAGAATGGAGATACAATGAGCAGTTCTTC.

The chain carries TRBV7-2 and TRBJ1-2, with a tentative D call TRBD1 (6 bases). The CDR3 covers 15 residues. Trimming pared 5 bases from V and 8 bases from J, leaving 21 bases between. Germline V gives CDR1 SGHTA, CDR2 FQGNSA. The CDR3 region is CASSPVGGASHGYTF. The CDR3 DNA reads as TGTGCCAGCAGCCCCGTAGGGGGGGCGTCTCACGGCTACACCTTC.

This chain connects TRBV5-4 to TRBJ2-1; TRBD1 aligns across 7 bases. Germline V gives CDR1 SGHNT, CDR2 YYREEE (reference sequence). With V trimmed by 3 bases and J by 2 bases, 2 bases remained unmatched. The CDR3 runs to 14 residues. The CDR3 spells CASSYDRAYNEQFF. CDR3 in DNA: TGTGCCAGCAGCTATGACAGGGCCTACAATGAGCAGTTCTTC. Combining the CDR3 with reference TRBV5-4 and TRBJ2-1 gives the whole variable domain ETGVTQSPTHLIKTRGQQVTLRCSSQSGHNTVSWYQQALGQGPQFIFQYYREEENGRGNFPPRFSGLQFPNYSSELNVNALELDDSALYLCASSYDRAYNEQFFGPGTRLTVL.

The V call is TRBV4-3, the J call TRBJ2-3; 9 bases map to TRBD1. The CDR3 loop spans 12 amino acids. The V gene end was trimmed by 4 bases and the J gene end by 14 bases; junction bases not matched to a gene: 7. The germline CDR1 and CDR2 sequences are LGHNA and YSLEER. CDR3 DNA: TGCGCCAGCAGCCGAGGGGACAGGGTTTCGTATTTT. This gives the protein CASSRGDRVSYF.

The chain links TRBV18 to TRBJ2-7; 10 nucleotides agree with TRBD2. The CDR3 runs to 16 residues. Per germline, CDR1 KGHSH and CDR2 LQKENI. V lost 0 bases to trimming and J lost 2 bases; unmatched junction nucleotides: 4. The CDR3 region has the DNA TGTGCCAGCTCACCACCTTTACTAGCGGGGCCCTACGAGCAGTACTTC. Translating it yields CASSPPLLAGPYEQYF.

The V and J genes are TRBV11-2 and TRBJ2-5; TRBD1 agrees at 8 bases. Looked up from germline, CDR1 is SGHAT and CDR2 is FQNNGV. This CDR3 has 15 amino acids. V was pared by 5 bases and J by 7 bases, with 12 bases of the junction left unmatched. CDR3 loop: CASSTTGVSSGTQYF. The CDR3 DNA reads as TGTGCCAGCAGCACGACAGGGGTTTCTTCGGGGACCCAGTACTTC.

The chain couples TRBV9 to TRBJ2-7; D may be TRBD1 or TRBD2 (5 bases each). Trimming shortened V by 0 bases and J by 7 bases, and 14 bases separated the two germline ends. This CDR3 has 14 amino acids. The germline gives CDR1 SGDLS, CDR2 YYNGEE. The CDR3 sequence: CASSVGPGPGEQYF. The CDR3 DNA reads as TGTGCCAGCAGCGTAGGCCCAGGGCCGGGGGAGCAGTACTTC.

CDR3 sequence reads: CASSFSGANVLTF. CDR3 bases: TGTGCCAGCAGCTTTTCAGGGGCCAACGTCCTGACTTTC. The chain recombines TRBV7-6 with TRBJ2-6; D gene uncertain. This CDR3 has 13 residues. Looked up from germline, CDR1 is SGHVS and CDR2 is FNYEAQ. V was pared by 3 bases and J by 4 bases, with 4 bases between. The full variable domain, completed using reference TRBV7-6 and TRBJ2-6, is GAGVSQSPRYKVTKRGQDVALRCDPISGHVSLYWYRQALGQGPEFLTYFNYEAQQDKSGLPNDRFSAERPEGSISTLTIQRTEQRDSAMYRCASSFSGANVLTFGAGSRLTVL.

The J gene is TRBJ1-4, the V gene TRBV19, with TRBD1 matching over 7 bases. From germline, CDR1 is LNHDA and CDR2 SQIVND (reference sequence). The CDR3 consists of 14 residues. V gave up 8 bases and J gave up 5 bases; unmatched junction bases: 8. The CDR3 loop is CASEGQAPNEKLFF. The CDR3 DNA is TGTGCCAGTGAAGGACAGGCCCCGAATGAAAAACTGTTTTTT. Complete variable domain (other parts from reference TRBV19 and TRBJ1-4): DGGITQSPKYLFRKEGQNVTLSCEQNLNHDAMYWYRQDPGQGLRLIYYSQIVNDFQKGDIAEGYSVSREKKESFPLTVTSAQKNPTAFYLCASEGQAPNEKLFFGSGTQLSVL.

The genes are TRBV6-5 and TRBJ2-5; TRBD2 aligns across 7 bases. Germline assignment: CDR1 MNHEY and CDR2 SVGAGI. V lost 2 bases, J lost 4 bases, and 4 bases stayed unmatched. The CDR3 runs 14 residues. This CDR3 is CASSYGLVTETQYF. The CDR3 nucleotides read TGTGCCAGCAGTTACGGACTAGTAACAGAGACCCAGTACTTC.

A remark on this clone: Within the sample, other DNA sequences also encode this same CDR3. The gene calls are TRBV18 and TRBJ2-1; TRBD2 aligns across 12 bases. This CDR3 region has 16 residues. Germline CDR1 KGHSH, CDR2 LQKENI. V was clipped by 6 bases and J by 0 bases; unmatched bases: 3. The CDR3 loop reads CASSPTSGSSYNEQFF. The CDR3 DNA follows: TGTGCCAGCTCCCCGACTAGCGGGAGCTCCTACAATGAGCAGTTCTTC.

The chain combines TRBV5-4 with TRBJ2-5; the D gene is possibly TRBD2 (6 bases). This CDR3 spans 11 amino acids. Trimming shortened V by 4 bases and J by 14 bases, and 15 bases separated the two germline ends. CDR1 and CDR2 from the germline V gene are SGHNT and YYREEE (reference sequence). The CDR3 DNA reads TGTGCCAGCAGCGTGGCGAGGACTACCTACTTC. Amino acid sequence: CASSVARTTYF. Complete variable domain (other parts from reference TRBV5-4 and TRBJ2-5): ETGVTQSPTHLIKTRGQQVTLRCSSQSGHNTVSWYQQALGQGPQFIFQYYREEENGRGNFPPRFSGLQFPNYSSELNVNALELDDSALYLCASSVARTTYFGPGTRLLVL.

The chain carries TRBV2 and TRBJ1-5; D may be TRBD1 (5 bases). Germline values: CDR1 SNHLY, CDR2 FYNNEI. Trimming took off 4 bases at V and 0 bases at J, with 7 bases between the two ends. This CDR3 has 14 amino acids. In DNA, the CDR3 is TGTGCCAGCAGTGCGGACACTAGCAATCAGCCCCAGCATTTT. This translates into CASSADTSNQPQHF. The variable domain in full, completed from reference TRBV2 and TRBJ1-5, reads EPEVTQTPSHQVTQMGQEVILRCVPISNHLYFYWYRQILGQKVEFLVSFYNNEISEKSEIFDDQFSVERPDGSNFTLKIRSTKLEDSAMYFCASSADTSNQPQHFGDGTRLSIL.

The chain is built from TRBV28 and TRBJ1-1, with D tentatively TRBD1 (5 bases). This CDR3 region has 16 residues. Germline values: CDR1 MDHEN, CDR2 SYDVKM. With 5 bases removed from V and 4 bases from J, the gap between germline ends came to 20 bases. The CDR3 region is CASSPSKGRGSTEAFF. In DNA form, the CDR3 reads TGTGCCAGCAGTCCCTCCAAGGGGAGGGGAAGCACTGAAGCTTTCTTT.

This clone was detected only once. V usage is TRBV27 and J usage is TRBJ2-1, with D perhaps matching TRBD1 (5 bases). Germline loops: CDR1 MNHEY, CDR2 SMNVEV (reference sequence). This CDR3 has 16 residues. The V and J ends lost 7 bases and 1 base respectively, with 17 bases between them. The DNA of the CDR3 is TGTGCCAGCACCCAACAGTCGGCAGGGTCCTACAATGAGCAGTTCTTC. Its protein product is CASTQQSAGSYNEQFF.

This clone was recorded once. The V call is TRBV15, the J call TRBJ1-5, with D perhaps matching TRBD1 (5 bases). The germline CDR1 and CDR2 sequences are LNHNV and YYDKDF (reference sequence). With 3 bases removed from V and 6 bases from J, the gap between germline ends came to 15 bases. The CDR3 sequence is 15 residues long. The CDR3 region is CATSSEGRGGQPQHF. The CDR3 DNA is TGTGCCACCAGCAGTGAGGGGAGAGGAGGTCAGCCCCAGCATTTT.

The chain couples TRBV7-9 to TRBJ2-3, with 9 bases that match TRBD2. Per germline, CDR1 SEHNR and CDR2 FQNEAQ (reference sequence). CDR3 length: 17 residues. V lost 3 bases, J lost 1 base, and 8 bases stayed unmatched. The CDR3 loop reads CASSFTTSGDRTDTQYF. CDR3 bases: TGTGCCAGCAGCTTCACGACTAGCGGAGACCGCACAGATACGCAGTATTTT.

This clone occurred once. The same CDR3 also results from other DNA sequences found in this sample. This chain uses TRBV7-6 with TRBJ2-5; 8 bases map to TRBD1. Germline CDR1 is SGHVS and CDR2 is FNYEAQ. The CDR3 sequence is 15 residues long. The V segment lost 1 base and the J segment 5 bases; nucleotides outside the gene matches: 6. The CDR3 region is CASSLVAGGGETQYF. The CDR3 DNA reads as TGTGCCAGCAGCTTAGTCGCAGGGGGCGGGGAGACCCAGTACTTC.